This is a list of T cell receptor beta chains from one sample in a study of shared clonotypes between healthy human individuals. Sequenced by immunoSEQ multiplex PCR; TCRdb stores in-frame clones only, minus some. The top ten hold more than 1.5% of the sample, which has around 1,900,000 clones, just over 90% seen once. The sample was naive CD8+ T cells from PBMCs. These receptors all come from a man between 18 and 29 years old in good health. Some clones in this sample may be carry-over from other donors' samples. The CDR3 runs from the conserved cysteine through the conserved F or W. A D gene is named only where the DNA matches it firmly. Clone size is not always given. Where it is, it says once, few, many or a class for expanded clones.

J gene: TRBJ2-1; clone size: NA; V gene: TRBV19; D gene: NA; CDR3 length: 17; CDR3 DNA: TGTGCCAGTAGTCTCCCCCCGTATTCGGAGCGGTACAATGAGCAGTTCTTC; CDR3 protein: CASSLPPYSERYNEQFF
J gene: TRBJ1-2; clone size: NA; V gene: TRBV2; D gene: TRBD1; CDR3 length: 16; CDR3 DNA: TGTGCCAGCAGTGATCTGGACAGGGGGGGTGACTATGGCTACACCTTC; CDR3 protein: CASSDLDRGGDYGYTF
J gene: TRBJ1-1; clone size: NA; V gene: TRBV9; D gene: NA; CDR3 length: 13; CDR3 DNA: TGTGCCAGCAGCGTAGCTTGGGGGACTGAAGCTTTCTTT; CDR3 protein: CASSVAWGTEAFF
J gene: TRBJ2-7; clone size: NA; V gene: TRBV6-6; D gene: TRBD2; CDR3 length: 15; CDR3 DNA: TGTGCCAGCAGTTACTCTGGCGGGAGCACCTACGAGCAGTACTTC; CDR3 protein: CASSYSGGSTYEQYF
J gene: TRBJ1-2; clone size: NA; V gene: TRBV7-9; D gene: TRBD1; CDR3 length: 15; CDR3 DNA: TGTGCCAGCAGCTTAGTGGGTGACAGGGGGCAAGGCTACACCTTC; CDR3 protein: CASSLVGDRGQGYTF
J gene: TRBJ2-1; clone size: NA; V gene: TRBV27; D gene: TRBD1; CDR3 length: 16; CDR3 DNA: TGTGCCAGCAGTCGCCAGACAGGGCCCCTCTACAATGAGCAGTTCTTC; CDR3 protein: CASSRQTGPLYNEQFF
J gene: TRBJ1-1; clone size: NA; V gene: TRBV4-1; D gene: NA; CDR3 length: 14; CDR3 DNA: TGCGCCAGCAGCCAGAAGTTGGAGGGCACTGAAGCTTTCTTT; CDR3 protein: CASSQKLEGTEAFF
J gene: TRBJ2-7; clone size: NA; V gene: TRBV7-9; D gene: TRBD2; CDR3 length: 15; CDR3 DNA: TGTGCCAGCAGCTTAGGAGGGGCGGGACTACGGGAGCAGTACTTC; CDR3 protein: CASSLGGAGLREQYF
J gene: TRBJ2-1; clone size: once; V gene: TRBV29-1; D gene: NA; CDR3 length: 16; CDR3 DNA: TGCAGCGTTGAAGATGGGAGGCCCGTCGTCTACAATGAGCAGTTCTTC; CDR3 protein: CSVEDGRPVVYNEQFF
J gene: TRBJ2-3; clone size: NA; V gene: TRBV19; D gene: NA; CDR3 length: 13; CDR3 DNA: TGTGCCACCTCTGACAGAGGCACAGATACGCAGTATTTT; CDR3 protein: CATSDRGTDTQYF
J gene: TRBJ2-2; clone size: NA; V gene: TRBV5-8; D gene: NA; CDR3 length: 17; CDR3 DNA: TGTGCCAGCAGCAGAAGGCGGGTACAGACAGACACCGGGGAGCTGTTTTTT; CDR3 protein: CASSRRRVQTDTGELFF
J gene: TRBJ2-7; clone size: once; V gene: TRBV28; D gene: TRBD1; CDR3 length: 14; CDR3 DNA: TGTGCCAGCAGACCGACAGGGCTAGGGTACGAGCAGTACTTC; CDR3 protein: CASRPTGLGYEQYF
J gene: TRBJ2-2; clone size: NA; V gene: TRBV9; D gene: NA; CDR3 length: 14; CDR3 DNA: TGTGCCAGCAGCGTAGAGAGGAGGACCGGGGAGCTGTTTTTT; CDR3 protein: CASSVERRTGELFF
J gene: TRBJ1-1; clone size: NA; V gene: TRBV13; D gene: NA; CDR3 length: 15; CDR3 DNA: TGTGCCAGCAGACCTGCGGGGGGCCCTAACACTGAAGCTTTCTTT; CDR3 protein: CASRPAGGPNTEAFF
J gene: TRBJ2-1; clone size: once; V gene: TRBV7-9; D gene: TRBD2; CDR3 length: 19; CDR3 DNA: TGTGCCAGCAGCCCTAAGACTAGCGGGAGCCCGGGTTCCTACAATGAGCAGTTCTTC; CDR3 protein: CASSPKTSGSPGSYNEQFF
J gene: TRBJ2-1; clone size: NA; V gene: TRBV5-1; D gene: TRBD2; CDR3 length: 19; CDR3 DNA: TGCGCCAGCAGCTTGGATTCTGCACTAGCGGGAGGGCCGTCGAATGAGCAGTTCTTC; CDR3 protein: CASSLDSALAGGPSNEQFF
J gene: TRBJ2-1; clone size: NA; V gene: TRBV9; D gene: NA; CDR3 length: 15; CDR3 DNA: TGTGCCAGCAGCGTAGGCGGGGGCTCCCACAATGAGCAGTTCTTC; CDR3 protein: CASSVGGGSHNEQFF
J gene: TRBJ2-1; clone size: NA; V gene: TRBV7-9; D gene: NA; CDR3 length: 16; CDR3 DNA: TGTGCCAGCAGCCCGCTAGAGTCCAGCAACGACAATGAGCAGTTCTTC; CDR3 protein: CASSPLESSNDNEQFF
J gene: TRBJ2-1; clone size: NA; V gene: TRBV29-1; D gene: TRBD1; CDR3 length: 15; CDR3 DNA: TGCAGCGTTGAGGAACAGGGGGCAGGTGACAATGAGCAGTTCTTC; CDR3 protein: CSVEEQGAGDNEQFF
J gene: TRBJ2-2; clone size: NA; V gene: TRBV18; D gene: NA; CDR3 length: 12; CDR3 DNA: TGTGCCAGCTCTACGAACACCGGGGAGCTGTTTTTT; CDR3 protein: CASSTNTGELFF
J gene: TRBJ1-2; clone size: NA; V gene: TRBV27; D gene: NA; CDR3 length: 14; CDR3 DNA: TGTGCCAGCAGTATTATACCCAACGGCTATGGCTACACCTTC; CDR3 protein: CASSIIPNGYGYTF
J gene: TRBJ2-5; clone size: once; V gene: TRBV6-1; D gene: NA; CDR3 length: 14; CDR3 DNA: TGTGCCAGCAGTGAATGGTTGGATCAAGAGACCCAGTACTTC; CDR3 protein: CASSEWLDQETQYF
J gene: TRBJ2-1; clone size: once; V gene: TRBV7-8; D gene: TRBD2; CDR3 length: 16; CDR3 DNA: TGTGCCAGCAGCTTACCACTAGCGGGAGTAAACAATGAGCAGTTCTTC; CDR3 protein: CASSLPLAGVNNEQFF
J gene: TRBJ2-7; clone size: NA; V gene: TRBV19; D gene: NA; CDR3 length: 12; CDR3 DNA: TGTGCCAGTAGTATAGGTTCTCTCGAGCAGTACTTC; CDR3 protein: CASSIGSLEQYF
J gene: TRBJ2-1; clone size: NA; V gene: TRBV9; D gene: NA; CDR3 length: 16; CDR3 DNA: TGTGCCAGCAGCGCTGGGGGGACAGAAAGCTACAATGAGCAGTTCTTC; CDR3 protein: CASSAGGTESYNEQFF
J gene: TRBJ2-1; clone size: NA; V gene: TRBV6-5; D gene: NA; CDR3 length: 14; CDR3 DNA: TGTGCCAGCAGTTACTCGAGCTCCTACAATGAGCAGTTCTTC; CDR3 protein: CASSYSSSYNEQFF
J gene: TRBJ1-4; clone size: NA; V gene: TRBV19; D gene: NA; CDR3 length: 14; CDR3 DNA: TGTGCCAGTAGCCCGATGGACAGTAATGAAAAACTGTTTTTT; CDR3 protein: CASSPMDSNEKLFF
J gene: TRBJ2-1; clone size: NA; V gene: TRBV30; D gene: NA; CDR3 length: 14; CDR3 DNA: TGTGCCTGGAGTGTACTTGGTGGCTACAATGAGCAGTTCTTC; CDR3 protein: CAWSVLGGYNEQFF
J gene: TRBJ2-5; clone size: NA; V gene: TRBV5-1; D gene: NA; CDR3 length: 17; CDR3 DNA: TGCGCCAGCAGCTTCTCGCCTACCCCCGGTTCCCAAGAGACCCAGTACTTC; CDR3 protein: CASSFSPTPGSQETQYF
J gene: TRBJ1-1; clone size: once; V gene: TRBV27; D gene: NA; CDR3 length: 14; CDR3 DNA: TGTGCCAGCAGTCCAGGACTAATGAACACTGAAGCTTTCTTT; CDR3 protein: CASSPGLMNTEAFF
J gene: TRBJ1-1; clone size: NA; V gene: TRBV10-3; D gene: NA; CDR3 length: 16; CDR3 DNA: TGTGCCATCAGTGAGTCGCCCTACAGGGCAGACACTGAAGCTTTCTTT; CDR3 protein: CAISESPYRADTEAFF
J gene: TRBJ2-7; clone size: NA; V gene: TRBV27; D gene: TRBD2; CDR3 length: 13; CDR3 DNA: TGTGCCAGCAGCCTTGGGGGGGGATACGAGCAGTACTTC; CDR3 protein: CASSLGGGYEQYF
J gene: TRBJ1-2; clone size: NA; V gene: TRBV28; D gene: TRBD1; CDR3 length: 15; CDR3 DNA: TGTGCCAGCAGTTTACCGACAGGGGTCGGCTATGGCTACACCTTC; CDR3 protein: CASSLPTGVGYGYTF
J gene: TRBJ2-7; clone size: NA; V gene: TRBV10-3; D gene: NA; CDR3 length: 13; CDR3 DNA: TGTGCCTCCATAACAGGTAGCTCCTACGAGCAGTACTTC; CDR3 protein: CASITGSSYEQYF
J gene: TRBJ2-1; clone size: NA; V gene: TRBV27; D gene: NA; CDR3 length: 14; CDR3 DNA: TGTGCCAGCAATACCCGGGGAGTTTCGGGTGAGCAGTTCTTC; CDR3 protein: CASNTRGVSGEQFF
J gene: TRBJ1-3; clone size: NA; V gene: TRBV4-3; D gene: NA; CDR3 length: 15; CDR3 DNA: TGCGCCAGCAGCCAAGGGGGGGCAGCTGGAAACACCATATATTTT; CDR3 protein: CASSQGGAAGNTIYF
J gene: TRBJ2-7; clone size: NA; V gene: TRBV4-2; D gene: NA; CDR3 length: 15; CDR3 DNA: TGTGCCAGCAGCCAAGAGGTGGCGAACCCCTACGAGCAGTACTTC; CDR3 protein: CASSQEVANPYEQYF
J gene: TRBJ2-7; clone size: NA; V gene: TRBV7-9; D gene: NA; CDR3 length: 13; CDR3 DNA: TGTGCCAGCAGCTTAGACGGGACCTACGAGCAGTACTTC; CDR3 protein: CASSLDGTYEQYF
J gene: TRBJ1-2; clone size: NA; V gene: TRBV6-1; D gene: NA; CDR3 length: 14; CDR3 DNA: TGTGCCAGCAGGCTGGGAGGGCGCGGCTATGGCTACACCTTC; CDR3 protein: CASRLGGRGYGYTF
J gene: TRBJ2-7; clone size: once; V gene: TRBV4-1; D gene: TRBD1; CDR3 length: 17; CDR3 DNA: TGCGCCAGCAGCCAAGGAGGGGGGACAGGGGGAAACTACGAGCAGTACTTC; CDR3 protein: CASSQGGGTGGNYEQYF
J gene: TRBJ2-1; clone size: NA; V gene: TRBV4-1; D gene: TRBD2; CDR3 length: 16; CDR3 DNA: TGCGCCAGCAACGGTGATCTCGCGGGAGAGACCAATGAGCAGTTCTTC; CDR3 protein: CASNGDLAGETNEQFF
J gene: TRBJ2-5; clone size: once; V gene: TRBV27; D gene: NA; CDR3 length: 15; CDR3 DNA: TGTGCCAGCAGTTCGATTGGACAGCGCCAAGAGACCCAGTACTTC; CDR3 protein: CASSSIGQRQETQYF
J gene: TRBJ2-7; clone size: NA; V gene: TRBV30; D gene: TRBD1; CDR3 length: 13; CDR3 DNA: TGTGCCTGGAATCTGGGACAGGGATACGAGCAGTACTTC; CDR3 protein: CAWNLGQGYEQYF
J gene: TRBJ2-2; clone size: NA; V gene: TRBV9; D gene: TRBD1; CDR3 length: 17; CDR3 DNA: TGTGCCAGCAGCGCCCCTACAGGGGGCCCGAACACCGGGGAGCTGTTTTTT; CDR3 protein: CASSAPTGGPNTGELFF
J gene: TRBJ1-5; clone size: NA; V gene: TRBV7-6; D gene: TRBD1; CDR3 length: 15; CDR3 DNA: TGTGCCAGCAGCTTACTGACAGGGGTTGGTCAGCCCCAGCATTTT; CDR3 protein: CASSLLTGVGQPQHF
J gene: TRBJ2-7; clone size: NA; V gene: TRBV5-1; D gene: NA; CDR3 length: 11; CDR3 DNA: TGCGCCAGCAGCTTTCAATACGAGCAGTACTTC; CDR3 protein: CASSFQYEQYF
J gene: TRBJ2-7; clone size: once; V gene: TRBV7-9; D gene: NA; CDR3 length: 13; CDR3 DNA: TGTGCCAGCAGCTTCCACAGCCCCTACGAGCAGTACTTC; CDR3 protein: CASSFHSPYEQYF
J gene: TRBJ1-1; clone size: NA; V gene: TRBV9; D gene: NA; CDR3 length: 13; CDR3 DNA: TGTGCCAGCAGCGTAGGAAGTAGGCCTGAAGCTTTCTTT; CDR3 protein: CASSVGSRPEAFF
J gene: TRBJ2-5; clone size: NA; V gene: TRBV30; D gene: NA; CDR3 length: 12; CDR3 DNA: TGTGCCTGGGGGACTTACCAAGAGACCCAGTACTTC; CDR3 protein: CAWGTYQETQYF
J gene: TRBJ1-4; clone size: once; V gene: TRBV27; D gene: TRBD1; CDR3 length: 15; CDR3 DNA: TGTGCCAGCGGCCCCTACAGGGGTCATAATGAAAAACTGTTTTTT; CDR3 protein: CASGPYRGHNEKLFF